A selection of T cell receptor beta chains follows, all from one sample in a study of breast tumors, draining lymph nodes, adjacent tissues. TCRdb processed the multiplex PCR reads anew with MiXCR; each CDR3 protein has one entry. This table holds about 22,000 distinct CDR3 sequences, about two fifths found once. The sample consisted of breast tumor tissue. These receptor sequences come from a female donor with breast cancer. Some clones in this sample may be carry-over from other donors' samples. Each CDR3 is given with its conserved first and last residue. A D gene is named only where the DNA matches it firmly. Expanded clones are given a class, and other clones once, few, many or no size at all.

clone size: few
D gene: .
J gene: TRBJ2-5
V gene: TRBV6-1
CDR3 protein: CASSELLETQYF
CDR3 DNA: TGTGCCAGCAGTGAATTATTGGAGACCCAGTACTTC

clone size: few
D gene: .
J gene: TRBJ1-2
V gene: TRBV3-1
CDR3 protein: CASTTDWRWTVYGYTF
CDR3 DNA: TGTGCCAGCACCACGGATTGGCGCTGGACGGTCTATGGCTACACCTTC

clone size: many
D gene: TRBD2
J gene: TRBJ2-7
V gene: TRBV7-9
CDR3 protein: CASSLATSAYEQYF
CDR3 DNA: TGTGCCAGCAGCTTGGCCACTAGCGCTTACGAGCAGTACTTC

clone size: medium-sized
D gene: .
J gene: TRBJ2-7
V gene: TRBV24-1
CDR3 protein: CATSASQGLRYEQYF
CDR3 DNA: TGTGCCACCAGTGCCTCGCAGGGGTTGAGGTACGAGCAGTACTTC

clone size: large
D gene: .
J gene: TRBJ2-3
V gene: TRBV4-1
CDR3 protein: CASSQGINSHTDTQYF
CDR3 DNA: TGCGCCAGCAGCCAAGGAATCAACTCCCACACAGATACGCAGTATTTT

clone size: many
D gene: .
J gene: TRBJ2-4
V gene: TRBV7-9
CDR3 protein: CASSLATDPVKNIQYF
CDR3 DNA: TGTGCCAGCAGCTTAGCGACAGACCCCGTAAAAAACATTCAGTACTTC

clone size: many
D gene: .
J gene: TRBJ2-1
V gene: TRBV12-3/TRBV12-4
CDR3 protein: CASRLKGGGSEQFF
CDR3 DNA: TGTGCCAGCCGACTTAAGGGAGGGGGGAGTGAGCAGTTCTTC

clone size: .
D gene: .
J gene: TRBJ2-5
V gene: TRBV7-3
CDR3 protein: CASSLIPSEGAQETQYF
CDR3 DNA: TGTGCCAGCAGCTTAATACCATCAGAGGGTGCTCAAGAGACCCAGTACTTC

clone size: few
D gene: TRBD1
J gene: TRBJ1-5
V gene: TRBV5-5
CDR3 protein: CASSLGLGQGAMGNQPQHF
CDR3 DNA: TGTGCCAGCAGCTTGGGGCTGGGACAGGGGGCGATGGGGAATCAGCCCCAGCATTTT

clone size: .
D gene: .
J gene: TRBJ1-2
V gene: TRBV7-2
CDR3 protein: CASSPRAGVKYNYGYTF
CDR3 DNA: TGTGCCAGCAGCCCCAGGGCTGGGGTTAAATATAACTATGGCTACACCTTC

clone size: medium-sized
D gene: .
J gene: TRBJ2-5
V gene: TRBV11-2
CDR3 protein: CASSPLRGRETQYF
CDR3 DNA: TGTGCCAGCAGCCCCCTCCGGGGGAGAGAGACCCAGTACTTC

clone size: few
D gene: TRBD2
J gene: TRBJ2-1
V gene: TRBV20-1
CDR3 protein: CSAWGPMERGGHEQFF
CDR3 DNA: TGCAGTGCCTGGGGGCCAATGGAGCGGGGGGGCCATGAGCAGTTCTTC

clone size: many
D gene: TRBD1
J gene: TRBJ1-5
V gene: TRBV20-1
CDR3 protein: CSANILGTGGTQPQHF
CDR3 DNA: TGCAGTGCAAATATACTTGGGACAGGGGGCACTCAGCCCCAGCATTTT

clone size: .
D gene: TRBD1
J gene: TRBJ2-7
V gene: TRBV6-1
CDR3 protein: CASSDYRGLNEQYF
CDR3 DNA: TGTGCCAGCAGTGATTACAGGGGGCTGAACGAGCAGTACTTC

clone size: few
D gene: TRBD1
J gene: TRBJ1-4
V gene: TRBV29-1
CDR3 protein: CSVGQGAGWEKLFF
CDR3 DNA: TGCAGCGTTGGACAGGGAGCGGGATGGGAAAAACTGTTTTTT

clone size: .
D gene: TRBD1
J gene: TRBJ1-1
V gene: TRBV2
CDR3 protein: CASSASGTGGYAFF
CDR3 DNA: TGTGCCAGCAGTGCCTCCGGGACAGGGGGTTATGCTTTCTTT

clone size: .
D gene: .
J gene: TRBJ1-6
V gene: TRBV7-8
CDR3 protein: CASSLLPGEGSYNSPLHF
CDR3 DNA: TGTGCCAGCAGCCTACTGCCAGGGGAAGGATCCTATAATTCACCCCTCCACTTT

clone size: many
D gene: .
J gene: TRBJ2-2
V gene: TRBV20-1
CDR3 protein: CSADSKGTGELFF
CDR3 DNA: TGCAGTGCCGATTCGAAGGGCACCGGGGAGCTGTTTTTT

clone size: .
D gene: TRBD1
J gene: TRBJ1-6
V gene: TRBV5-1
CDR3 protein: CASRFGTGTIGSPLHF
CDR3 DNA: TGCGCCAGCAGATTCGGGACAGGGACAATCGGATCACCCCTCCACTTT

clone size: .
D gene: .
J gene: TRBJ2-2
V gene: TRBV7-2
CDR3 protein: CASSPSYAGELFF
CDR3 DNA: TGTGCCAGCAGCCCCAGTTACGCCGGGGAGCTGTTTTTT

clone size: .
D gene: TRBD2
J gene: TRBJ2-3
V gene: TRBV7-9
CDR3 protein: CASSLVAGGSDTQYF
CDR3 DNA: TGTGCCAGCAGCTTAGTAGCGGGAGGATCAGATACGCAGTATTTT

clone size: many
D gene: .
J gene: TRBJ1-2
V gene: TRBV29-1
CDR3 protein: CSVDVLRFNYGYTF
CDR3 DNA: TGCAGCGTTGATGTTTTGAGATTTAACTATGGCTACACCTTC

clone size: .
D gene: .
J gene: TRBJ2-1
V gene: TRBV10-2
CDR3 protein: CASSEVYNEQFF
CDR3 DNA: TGCGCCAGCAGTGAAGTATACAATGAGCAGTTCTTC

clone size: .
D gene: TRBD2
J gene: TRBJ2-2
V gene: TRBV6-4
CDR3 protein: CGSSDSVGRGSGELFF
CDR3 DNA: TGTGGCAGCAGTGACTCGGTGGGGAGGGGCTCCGGGGAGCTGTTTTTT

clone size: .
D gene: TRBD1
J gene: TRBJ1-2
V gene: TRBV18
CDR3 protein: CASSSYLTGDGYTF
CDR3 DNA: TGTGCCAGCTCATCCTATTTGACAGGGGATGGCTACACCTTC

clone size: many
D gene: TRBD2
J gene: TRBJ2-5
V gene: TRBV20-1
CDR3 protein: CSARDGGGYQETQYF
CDR3 DNA: TGCAGTGCTAGAGATGGCGGGGGGTACCAAGAGACCCAGTACTTC

clone size: medium-sized
D gene: TRBD2
J gene: TRBJ2-5
V gene: TRBV5-1
CDR3 protein: CASEPGPLAGSQETQYF
CDR3 DNA: TGCGCCAGCGAACCCGGTCCCCTAGCGGGGAGTCAAGAGACCCAGTACTTC

clone size: .
D gene: .
J gene: TRBJ1-2
V gene: TRBV5-6
CDR3 protein: CASSLAGPNYGYTF
CDR3 DNA: TGTGCCAGCAGCTTGGCGGGGCCCAACTATGGCTACACCTTC

clone size: many
D gene: .
J gene: TRBJ1-6
V gene: TRBV30
CDR3 protein: CAWRQESSYNSPLHF
CDR3 DNA: TGTGCCTGGAGACAGGAGAGCTCCTATAATTCACCCCTCCACTTT

clone size: many
D gene: .
J gene: TRBJ2-6
V gene: TRBV19
CDR3 protein: CASRQGVRSGANVLTF
CDR3 DNA: TGTGCCAGCAGACAAGGGGTCAGGTCTGGGGCCAACGTCCTGACTTTC

clone size: .
D gene: .
J gene: TRBJ1-1
V gene: TRBV7-8
CDR3 protein: CASSFDGITEAFF
CDR3 DNA: TGTGCCAGCAGCTTCGACGGTATCACTGAAGCTTTCTTT

clone size: many
D gene: .
J gene: TRBJ1-4
V gene: TRBV15
CDR3 protein: CATSRDSRGGEKLFF
CDR3 DNA: TGTGCCACCAGCAGAGATAGCAGAGGAGGCGAAAAACTGTTTTTT

clone size: .
D gene: .
J gene: TRBJ2-3
V gene: TRBV7-3
CDR3 protein: CASSLSDLDTQYF
CDR3 DNA: TGTGCCAGCAGCTTAAGTGATTTAGATACGCAGTATTTT

clone size: few
D gene: .
J gene: TRBJ2-3
V gene: TRBV5-6
CDR3 protein: CASSFWQPGRGSLGTDTQYF
CDR3 DNA: TGTGCCAGCAGCTTCTGGCAACCGGGCCGGGGTTCCCTCGGCACAGATACGCAGTATTTT

clone size: many
D gene: .
J gene: TRBJ2-7
V gene: TRBV5-1
CDR3 protein: CASSPGTDFYEQYF
CDR3 DNA: TGCGCCAGCAGCCCCGGGACGGATTTCTACGAGCAGTACTTC

clone size: many
D gene: .
J gene: TRBJ1-2
V gene: TRBV5-8
CDR3 protein: CASSLRQAGGYTF
CDR3 DNA: TGTGCCAGCAGCTTGAGGCAGGCAGGCGGCTACACCTTC

clone size: .
D gene: .
J gene: TRBJ1-6
V gene: TRBV12-3/TRBV12-4
CDR3 protein: CASSFLDNSPLHF
CDR3 DNA: TGTGCCAGCAGTTTTTTGGATAATTCACCCCTCCACTTT

clone size: .
D gene: .
J gene: TRBJ1-5
V gene: TRBV7-2
CDR3 protein: CSSSFGQPNNQPQHF
CDR3 DNA: TGTTCCAGCAGCTTTGGACAGCCAAACAATCAGCCCCAGCATTTT

clone size: .
D gene: .
J gene: TRBJ2-3
V gene: TRBV20-1
CDR3 protein: CSASGSNTDTQYF
CDR3 DNA: TGCAGTGCTAGCGGGAGCAACACAGATACGCAGTATTTT

clone size: many
D gene: .
J gene: TRBJ2-2
V gene: TRBV5-5
CDR3 protein: CASSLDPNTGELFF
CDR3 DNA: TGTGCCAGCAGCTTGGATCCTAACACCGGGGAGCTGTTTTTT

clone size: many
D gene: .
J gene: TRBJ1-2
V gene: TRBV7-3
CDR3 protein: CASSLSGGGQTSGYTF
CDR3 DNA: TGTGCCAGCAGCTTAAGCGGCGGGGGCCAAACGTCTGGCTACACCTTC

clone size: many
D gene: .
J gene: TRBJ2-6
V gene: TRBV14
CDR3 protein: CASSPRQTGISGANVLTF
CDR3 DNA: TGTGCCAGCAGCCCAAGACAGACAGGAATCTCTGGGGCCAACGTCCTGACTTTC

clone size: .
D gene: .
J gene: TRBJ2-7
V gene: TRBV6-1
CDR3 protein: CASSERGSYEQYF
CDR3 DNA: TGTGCCAGCAGTGAAAGGGGGTCCTACGAGCAGTACTTC

clone size: many
D gene: TRBD2
J gene: TRBJ2-5
V gene: TRBV6-6
CDR3 protein: CASTTTSGRSETQYF
CDR3 DNA: TGTGCCAGCACCACGACTAGCGGGAGATCGGAGACCCAGTACTTC

clone size: .
D gene: .
J gene: TRBJ2-7
V gene: TRBV20-1
CDR3 protein: CSATSNYEQYF
CDR3 DNA: TGCAGTGCTACCTCCAACTACGAGCAGTACTTC

clone size: medium-sized
D gene: .
J gene: TRBJ1-6
V gene: TRBV5-1
CDR3 protein: CASSASGYNSPLHF
CDR3 DNA: TGCGCCAGCAGCGCAAGCGGTTATAATTCACCCCTCCACTTT

clone size: .
D gene: .
J gene: TRBJ1-2
V gene: TRBV12-3/TRBV12-4
CDR3 protein: CASSLDGSGYTF
CDR3 DNA: TGTGCCAGCAGTTTAGACGGGTCTGGCTACACCTTC

clone size: .
D gene: .
J gene: TRBJ1-5
V gene: TRBV6-2/TRBV6-3
CDR3 protein: CASKRTEFSNQPQHF
CDR3 DNA: TGTGCCAGCAAACGGACGGAGTTTAGCAATCAGCCCCAGCATTTT

clone size: .
D gene: .
J gene: TRBJ2-6
V gene: TRBV5-1
CDR3 protein: CASSVGGTGANVLTF
CDR3 DNA: TGCGCCAGCAGCGTGGGGGGTACTGGGGCCAACGTCCTGACTTTC

clone size: .
D gene: .
J gene: TRBJ2-7
V gene: TRBV14
CDR3 protein: CASSPFGTNEDGQYF
CDR3 DNA: TGTGCCAGCAGCCCTTTTGGTACTAACGAAGACGGGCAGTACTTC

clone size: .
D gene: .
J gene: TRBJ1-5
V gene: TRBV27
CDR3 protein: CASSLRSGGRNQPQHF
CDR3 DNA: TGTGCCAGCAGTTTAAGGTCCGGGGGTCGCAATCAGCCCCAGCATTTT

clone size: once
D gene: TRBD1
J gene: TRBJ1-5
V gene: TRBV4-2
CDR3 protein: CASSSTPEQGSNQPQHF
CDR3 DNA: TGTGCCAGCAGCTCGACCCCGGAACAGGGGAGCAATCAGCCCCAGCATTTT

clone size: .
D gene: .
J gene: TRBJ1-2
V gene: TRBV20-1
CDR3 protein: CSATFRDIQYTF
CDR3 DNA: TGCAGTGCTACATTCCGGGACATACAGTACACCTTC

clone size: many
D gene: TRBD1
J gene: TRBJ2-3
V gene: TRBV2
CDR3 protein: CASSLTGADTDTQYF
CDR3 DNA: TGTGCCAGCAGCCTGACAGGGGCCGACACAGATACGCAGTATTTT

clone size: .
D gene: TRBD1
J gene: TRBJ2-1
V gene: TRBV2
CDR3 protein: CASRDRGYNEQFF
CDR3 DNA: TGTGCCAGCAGGGACAGGGGTTACAATGAGCAGTTCTTC

clone size: .
D gene: TRBD2
J gene: TRBJ2-7
V gene: TRBV13
CDR3 protein: CASSSPGLPYEQYF
CDR3 DNA: TGTGCCAGCAGTTCCCCGGGACTACCCTACGAGCAGTACTTC

clone size: few
D gene: .
J gene: TRBJ1-2
V gene: TRBV20-1
CDR3 protein: CSARAAMGSGYTF
CDR3 DNA: TGCAGTGCTAGGGCCGCGATGGGGAGCGGCTACACCTTC

clone size: .
D gene: .
J gene: TRBJ1-2
V gene: TRBV7-9
CDR3 protein: CASTLDSLYGYTF
CDR3 DNA: TGTGCCAGCACCCTAGACAGTCTCTATGGCTATACCTTC

clone size: .
D gene: .
J gene: TRBJ2-3
V gene: TRBV10-3
CDR3 protein: CAISESGRQDTDTQYF
CDR3 DNA: TGTGCCATCAGTGAGTCGGGGAGACAGGACACAGATACGCAGTATTTT

clone size: .
D gene: .
J gene: TRBJ2-3
V gene: TRBV7-3
CDR3 protein: CASSVESGADTQYF
CDR3 DNA: TGTGCCAGCAGCGTAGAGTCAGGGGCGGATACGCAGTATTTT